This TCR beta chain was captured in a study of neurological immune-mediated disorders. The study's findings and limits: The most TCR clonal expansion was seen in HTLV-1-associated myelopathy, whereas the least was seen in multiple sclerosis, below the level in healthy controls.

The CDR3 length is 14 residues. CDR1 SGHDT and CDR2 YYEEEE come from the germline V gene. Template-switch 5'RACE cDNA synthesis added a 10-nucleotide unique molecular identifier. TCRdb re-analysed the 5' RACE reads in MiXCR, keeping a single row per CDR3 protein. The sample holds tens of thousands of distinct CDR3 sequences, 9% to 12% seen once. Remarks on this clonotype: Its antigen is unidentified. One junction end disagrees with the germline gene, perhaps due to a read error.

Unsorted libraries were prepared from 2 million PBMCs that had been stored at -80 C. The V and J genes are TRBV5-6 and TRBJ1-1; 8 nucleotides match TRBD1. Sequenced input: PBMCs. The receptor's source is a man between 65 and 85 years old with HTLV-1-associated myelopathy (HAM/TSP). CDR3 coding DNA: TGTGCCAGCAGCTTTTTGGACAGGGACACTGAAGCTATCTTT. This translates into CASSFLDRDTEAIF.